This TCR beta chain was obtained from a study of CD8+ T cells in alopecia areata. As the sequencing template, cDNA was produced by extracting RNA and reverse transcribing it. Using immunoSEQ multiplex PCR, the repertoire was profiled, and TCRdb retains in-frame clones only, with some absent. The data show about 19,000 clones, with around 67% seen just once and roughly 4.5% held by the top ten. Germline lookup yields CDR1 MNHEY and CDR2 SVGAGI. This CDR3 has 15 residues. The J segment lost 2 bases and the V segment lost 5 bases, leaving 6 bases of the junction unmatched. Notes on this clone: Antigen specificity is unknown.

Study conclusions and caveats: Mice gave a clearer picture of TCR sharing than patients did, possibly for HLA-related reasons. Scalp samples also yield sequences from resident alphabeta T cells of normal skin. It was lesional scalp, especially alopecia totalis/universalis, that showed higher clonality than normal scalp.

In the case of about five patients, the CD4+ cells were sorted into CD25+CD127- cells. Researchers took lesional scalp punch biopsies and peripheral blood from people who were alopecia areata patients. V gene TRBV6-5 combines with J gene TRBJ2-3; 8 positions match TRBD1. This TCR was sampled from a human donor with alopecia areata. The material sequenced was CD4+ Tregs sorted from blood. CDR3 residues: CASSQTGAYTDTQYF. The DNA of the CDR3 is TGTGCCAGCAGTCAGACAGGGGCGTACACAGATACGCAGTATTTT.